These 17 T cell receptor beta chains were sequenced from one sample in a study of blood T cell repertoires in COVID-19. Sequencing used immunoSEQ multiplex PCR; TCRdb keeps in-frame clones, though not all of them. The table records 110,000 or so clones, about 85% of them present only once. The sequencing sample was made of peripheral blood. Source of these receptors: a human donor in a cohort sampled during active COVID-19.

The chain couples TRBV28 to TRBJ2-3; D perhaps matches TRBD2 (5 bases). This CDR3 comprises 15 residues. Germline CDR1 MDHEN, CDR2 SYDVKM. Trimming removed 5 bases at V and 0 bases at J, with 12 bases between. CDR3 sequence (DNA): TGTGCCAGCAGTCCCGCGGGTGGGAGCACAGATACGCAGTATTTT. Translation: CASSPAGGSTDTQYF. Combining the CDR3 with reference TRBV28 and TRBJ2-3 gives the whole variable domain DVKVTQSSRYLVKRTGEKVFLECVQDMDHENMFWYRQDPGLGLRLIYFSYDVKMKEKGDIPEGYSVSREKKERFSLILESASTNQTSMYLCASSPAGGSTDTQYFGPGTRLTVL.

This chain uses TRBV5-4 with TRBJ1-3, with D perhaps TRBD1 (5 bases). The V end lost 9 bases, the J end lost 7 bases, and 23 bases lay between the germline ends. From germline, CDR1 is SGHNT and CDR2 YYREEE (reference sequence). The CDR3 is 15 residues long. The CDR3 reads CATHRLGADANTIYF. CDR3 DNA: TGTGCCACCCACAGGCTCGGCGCAGATGCCAACACCATATATTTT. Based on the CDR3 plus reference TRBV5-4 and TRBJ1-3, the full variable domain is ETGVTQSPTHLIKTRGQQVTLRCSSQSGHNTVSWYQQALGQGPQFIFQYYREEENGRGNFPPRFSGLQFPNYSSELNVNALELDDSALYLCATHRLGADANTIYFGEGSWLTVV.

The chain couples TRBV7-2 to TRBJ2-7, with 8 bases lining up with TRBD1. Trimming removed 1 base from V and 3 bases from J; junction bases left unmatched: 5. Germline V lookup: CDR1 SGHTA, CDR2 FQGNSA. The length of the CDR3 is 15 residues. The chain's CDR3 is CASSLVGTGDYEQYF. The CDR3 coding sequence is TGTGCCAGCAGCTTAGTTGGGACAGGAGACTACGAGCAGTACTTC. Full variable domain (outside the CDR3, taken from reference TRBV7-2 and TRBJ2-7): GAGVSQSPSNKVTEKGKDVELRCDPISGHTALYWYRQSLGQGLEFLIYFQGNSAPDKSGLPSDRFSAERTGGSVSTLTIQRTQQEDSAVYLCASSLVGTGDYEQYFGPGTRLTVT.

The CDR3 is CASSLVGGGRQPQHF. The CDR3 region has the DNA TGTGCCAGCAGCTTAGTTGGAGGGGGCAGGCAGCCCCAGCATTTT. V usage is TRBV7-2 and J usage is TRBJ1-5; the match to TRBD1 covers 7 bases. Germline lookup yields CDR1 SGHTA and CDR2 FQGNSA. The CDR3 has 15 amino acids. V gave up 1 base and J gave up 7 bases; unmatched junction bases: 7.

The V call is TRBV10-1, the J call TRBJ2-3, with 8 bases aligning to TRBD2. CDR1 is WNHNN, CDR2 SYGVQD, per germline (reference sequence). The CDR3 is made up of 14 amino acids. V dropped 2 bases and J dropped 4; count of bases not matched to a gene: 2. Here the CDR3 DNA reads TGCGCCAGCAGTGAGCGGGGGGGCGCAGATACGCAGTATTTT. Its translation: CASSERGGADTQYF.

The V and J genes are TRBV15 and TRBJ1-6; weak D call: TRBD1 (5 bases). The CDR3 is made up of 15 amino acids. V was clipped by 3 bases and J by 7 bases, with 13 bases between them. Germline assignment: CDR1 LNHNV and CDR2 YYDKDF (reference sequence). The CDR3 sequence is CATSSRQQANSPLHF. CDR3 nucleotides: TGTGCCACCAGCAGCCGACAGCAGGCGAATTCACCCCTCCACTTT.

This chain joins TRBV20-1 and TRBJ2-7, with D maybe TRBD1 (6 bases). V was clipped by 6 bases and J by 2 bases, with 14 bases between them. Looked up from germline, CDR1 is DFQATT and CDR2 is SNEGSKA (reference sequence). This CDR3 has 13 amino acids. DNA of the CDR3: TGCAGTGCCAGTTACAGGGTGACCTACGAGCAGTACTTC. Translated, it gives CSASYRVTYEQYF.

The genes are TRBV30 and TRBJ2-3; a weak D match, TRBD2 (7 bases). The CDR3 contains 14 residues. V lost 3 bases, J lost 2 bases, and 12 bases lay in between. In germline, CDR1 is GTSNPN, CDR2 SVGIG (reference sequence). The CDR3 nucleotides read TGTGCCTGGAGCCGGGGGGCAACCACAGATACGCAGTATTTT. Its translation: CAWSRGATTDTQYF. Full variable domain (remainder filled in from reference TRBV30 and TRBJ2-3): SQTIHQWPATLVQPVGSPLSLECTVEGTSNPNLYWYRQAAGRGLQLLFYSVGIGQISSEVPQNLSASRPQDRQFILSSKKLLLSDSGFYLCAWSRGATTDTQYFGPGTRLTVL.

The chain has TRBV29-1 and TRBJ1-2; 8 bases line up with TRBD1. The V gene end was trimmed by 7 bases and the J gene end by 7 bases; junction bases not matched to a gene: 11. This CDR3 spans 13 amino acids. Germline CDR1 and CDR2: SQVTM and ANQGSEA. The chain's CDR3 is CSGGQGTGPGYTF. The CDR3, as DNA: TGCAGCGGAGGACAGGGAACTGGGCCTGGCTACACCTTC.

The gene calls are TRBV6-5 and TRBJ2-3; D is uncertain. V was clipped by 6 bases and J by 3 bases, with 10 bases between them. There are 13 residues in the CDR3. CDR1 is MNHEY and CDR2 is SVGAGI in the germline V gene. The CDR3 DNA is TGTGCCAGCAGCCCACTTAGAACAGATACGCAGTATTTT. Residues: CASSPLRTDTQYF.

CDR3 DNA: TGTGCCAGCAGTTTTTTGGACAGGCCCTACGAGCAGTACTTC. Protein sequence: CASSFLDRPYEQYF. The chain has TRBV28 and TRBJ2-7, with TRBD1 matching over 7 bases. This CDR3 is built from 14 residues. The V gene's germline CDR1 is MDHEN and CDR2 SYDVKM. J was trimmed by 2 bases and V by 3 bases; bases with no gene match: 4.

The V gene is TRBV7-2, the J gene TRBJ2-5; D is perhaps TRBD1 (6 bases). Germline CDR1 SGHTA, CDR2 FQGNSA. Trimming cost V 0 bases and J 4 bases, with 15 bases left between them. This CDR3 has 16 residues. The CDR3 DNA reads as TGTGCCAGCAGCTTAGCGTGGGGGCGGAGAATAGAGACCCAGTACTTC. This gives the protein CASSLAWGRRIETQYF.

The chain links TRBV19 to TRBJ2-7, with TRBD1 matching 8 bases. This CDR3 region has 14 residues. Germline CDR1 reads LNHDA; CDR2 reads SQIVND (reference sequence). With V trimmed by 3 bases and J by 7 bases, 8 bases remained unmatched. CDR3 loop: CASSIGQGVGEQYF. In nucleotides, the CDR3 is TGTGCCAGTAGTATCGGACAGGGAGTGGGGGAGCAGTACTTC.

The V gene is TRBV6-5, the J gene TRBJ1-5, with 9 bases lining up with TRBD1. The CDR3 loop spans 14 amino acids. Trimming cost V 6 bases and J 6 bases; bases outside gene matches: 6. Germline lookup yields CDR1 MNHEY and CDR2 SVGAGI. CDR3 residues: CASRAGQGLQPQHF. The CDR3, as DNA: TGTGCCAGCAGGGCGGGACAGGGACTTCAGCCCCAGCATTTT.

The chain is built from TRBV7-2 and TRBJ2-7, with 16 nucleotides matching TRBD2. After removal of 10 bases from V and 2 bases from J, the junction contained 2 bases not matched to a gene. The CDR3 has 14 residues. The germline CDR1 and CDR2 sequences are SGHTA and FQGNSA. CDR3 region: CATGTSGGAYEQYF. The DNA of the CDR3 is TGTGCCACAGGGACTAGCGGGGGGGCCTACGAGCAGTACTTC.

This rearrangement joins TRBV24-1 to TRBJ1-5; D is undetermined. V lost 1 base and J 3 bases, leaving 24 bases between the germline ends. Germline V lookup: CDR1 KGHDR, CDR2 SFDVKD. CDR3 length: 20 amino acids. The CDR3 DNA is TGTGCCACCAGTGATTTACGAGAGGGCCCTCCTGCCAAGTTCAATCAGCCCCAGCATTTT. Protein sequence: CATSDLREGPPAKFNQPQHF.

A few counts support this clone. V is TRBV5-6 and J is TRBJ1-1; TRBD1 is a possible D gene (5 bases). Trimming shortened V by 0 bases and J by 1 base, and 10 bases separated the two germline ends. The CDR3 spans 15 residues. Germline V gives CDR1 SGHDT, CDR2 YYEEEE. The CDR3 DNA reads TGTGCCAGCAGCTTGGTGCTTCAGGGGAACACTGAAGCTTTCTTT. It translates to CASSLVLQGNTEAFF.